These 7 T cell receptor beta chains came from one sample sequenced in a study of CD8+ T cells in alopecia areata. RNA, once extracted, was reverse transcribed into cDNA for use as the sequencing template. Produced via immunoSEQ multiplex PCR; TCRdb's table is partial and in-frame only. The sample includes 190,000 or so clones, 58% of them seen just once. Described treatment: oral pan-JAK inhibitor, 5-10 mg twice daily. The sequencing here drew on CD8+ T cells sorted from blood, taken at week 24, from a patient treated with tofacitinib. The receptor source for this set is a human donor with alopecia areata.

This sequence joins TRBV6-6 and TRBJ2-7; tentatively, D is TRBD1 (6 bases). CDR1 is MNHNY, CDR2 SVGAGI, per germline (reference sequence). This CDR3 has 13 residues. The V end lost 4 bases, the J end lost 2 bases, and 9 bases lay between the germline ends. CDR3 in amino acids: CASSSQGTYEQYF. CDR3 DNA sequence: TGTGCCAGCAGTTCACAGGGAACCTACGAGCAGTACTTC.

The V call is TRBV23-1, the J call TRBJ1-2; tentatively, D is TRBD1 (6 bases). TRBV23-1 belongs to the ORF category, with a function that is uncertain. The germline V and J ends were trimmed by 7 bases and 8 bases, with 11 bases remaining between them. This CDR3 has 11 residues. CDR3 coding DNA: TGCGCCAGCACCAAGAGGGGGGGCTACACCTTC. Protein product: CASTKRGGYTF.

The table lists this clone with a count of one. The chain combines TRBV5-6 with TRBJ2-3; 8 bases line up with TRBD1. Looked up from germline, CDR1 is SGHDT and CDR2 is YYEEEE. Trimming removed 1 base from V and 4 bases from J; junction bases left unmatched: 11. The CDR3 is 17 amino acids. This chain's CDR3 is CASSLRNRRGRSDTQYF. The CDR3, as DNA: TGTGCCAGCAGCTTGAGGAACCGCAGGGGGCGGTCAGATACGCAGTATTTT.

The sample holds a few counts of this clone. The chain links TRBV19 to TRBJ1-1; D is perhaps TRBD1 (5 bases). Germline V gives CDR1 LNHDA, CDR2 SQIVND (reference sequence). The CDR3 has 12 residues. V lost 5 bases and J lost 6, with 10 bases in between. In DNA form, the CDR3 reads TGTGCCAGTAGTTACCAGGGCCCTGAAGCTTTCTTT. The encoded protein is CASSYQGPEAFF.

V usage is TRBV27 and J usage is TRBJ1-6; no clear D. There are 13 residues in the CDR3. Germline V gene sequence: CDR1 MNHEY, CDR2 SMNVEV (reference sequence). The V end was cut by 4 bases, the J end by 7 bases, with 8 bases between. For the CDR3, the DNA is TGTGCCAGCAGTTCGACTGTAAATTCACCCCTCCACTTT. Its translation is CASSSTVNSPLHF.

The chain has TRBV10-3 and TRBJ1-5; tentatively, D is TRBD1 (6 bases). This CDR3 spans 14 amino acids. Trimming removed 3 bases at V and 7 bases at J, with 13 bases between. CDR1 ENHRY and CDR2 SYGVKD come from the germline V gene. CDR3 coding DNA: TGTGCCATCAGTGAACGGGAGGGGGTACAGCCCCAGCATTTT. This encodes CAISEREGVQPQHF.

Comments on this clone: In the same sample, other DNA sequences code for this CDR3. The CDR3: CASSVNNEQFF. The CDR3 nucleotides read TGTGCCAGCAGCGTAAACAATGAGCAGTTCTTC. V usage is TRBV9 and J usage is TRBJ2-1; D uncertain. In germline, CDR1 is SGDLS, CDR2 YYNGEE. Trimming stripped 1 base from V and 5 bases from J, with 1 base between. The CDR3 totals 11 residues.